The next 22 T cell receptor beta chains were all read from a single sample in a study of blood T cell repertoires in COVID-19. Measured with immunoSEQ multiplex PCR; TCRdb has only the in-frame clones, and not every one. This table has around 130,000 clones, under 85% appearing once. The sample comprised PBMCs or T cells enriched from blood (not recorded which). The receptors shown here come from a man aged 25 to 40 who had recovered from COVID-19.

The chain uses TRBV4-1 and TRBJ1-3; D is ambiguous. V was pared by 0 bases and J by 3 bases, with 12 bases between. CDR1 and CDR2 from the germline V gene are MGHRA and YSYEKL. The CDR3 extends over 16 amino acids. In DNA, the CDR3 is TGCGCCAGCAGCCAAGATTCGGAGGGCCATGGAAACACCATATATTTT. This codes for CASSQDSEGHGNTIYF.

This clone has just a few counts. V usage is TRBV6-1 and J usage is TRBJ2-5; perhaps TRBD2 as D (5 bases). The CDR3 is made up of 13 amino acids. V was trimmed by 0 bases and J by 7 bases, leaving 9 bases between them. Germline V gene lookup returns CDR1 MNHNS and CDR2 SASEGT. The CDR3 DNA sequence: TGTGCCAGCAGTGAAGCGGGCGGGCCGACCCAGTACTTC. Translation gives CASSEAGGPTQYF.

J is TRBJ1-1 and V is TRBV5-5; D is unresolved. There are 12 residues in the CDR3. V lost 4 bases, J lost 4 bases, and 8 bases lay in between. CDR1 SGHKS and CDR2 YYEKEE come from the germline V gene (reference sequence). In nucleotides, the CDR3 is TGTGCCAGCAGCCCGGGGTTCACTGAAGCTTTCTTT. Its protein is CASSPGFTEAFF.

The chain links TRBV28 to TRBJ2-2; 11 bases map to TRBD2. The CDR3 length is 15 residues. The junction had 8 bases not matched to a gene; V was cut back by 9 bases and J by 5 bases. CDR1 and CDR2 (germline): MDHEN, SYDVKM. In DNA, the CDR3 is TGTGCCAGTTATCTCAGACTAGCGGGAACCGGGGAGCTGTTTTTT. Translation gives CASYLRLAGTGELFF.

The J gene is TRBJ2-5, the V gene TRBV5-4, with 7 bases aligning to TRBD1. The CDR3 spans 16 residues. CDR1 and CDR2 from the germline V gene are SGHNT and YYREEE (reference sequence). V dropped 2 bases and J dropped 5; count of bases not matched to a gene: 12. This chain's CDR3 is CASSFGAAGGKETQYF. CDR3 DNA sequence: TGTGCCAGCAGCTTCGGAGCGGCAGGGGGTAAGGAGACCCAGTACTTC. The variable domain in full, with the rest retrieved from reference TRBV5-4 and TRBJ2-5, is ETGVTQSPTHLIKTRGQQVTLRCSSQSGHNTVSWYQQALGQGPQFIFQYYREEENGRGNFPPRFSGLQFPNYSSELNVNALELDDSALYLCASSFGAAGGKETQYFGPGTRLLVL.

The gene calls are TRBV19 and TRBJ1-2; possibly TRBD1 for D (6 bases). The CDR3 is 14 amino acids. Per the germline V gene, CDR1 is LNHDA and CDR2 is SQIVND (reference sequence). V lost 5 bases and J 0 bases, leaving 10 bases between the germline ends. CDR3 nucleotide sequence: TGTGCCAGTAGTGTCCGGACAGCTAACTATGGCTACACCTTC. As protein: CASSVRTANYGYTF.

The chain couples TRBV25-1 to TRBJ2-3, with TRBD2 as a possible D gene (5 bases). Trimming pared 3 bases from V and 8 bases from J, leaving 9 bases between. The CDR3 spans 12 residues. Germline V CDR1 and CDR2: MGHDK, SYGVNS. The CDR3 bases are TGTGCCAGCAGTGACGCGAGCGGTACGCAGTATTTT. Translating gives CASSDASGTQYF. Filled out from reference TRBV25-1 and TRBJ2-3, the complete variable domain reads EADIYQTPRYLVIGTGKKITLECSQTMGHDKMYWYQQDPGMELHLIHYSYGVNSTEKGDLSSESTVSRIRTEHFPLTLESARPSHTSQYLCASSDASGTQYFGPGTRLTVL.

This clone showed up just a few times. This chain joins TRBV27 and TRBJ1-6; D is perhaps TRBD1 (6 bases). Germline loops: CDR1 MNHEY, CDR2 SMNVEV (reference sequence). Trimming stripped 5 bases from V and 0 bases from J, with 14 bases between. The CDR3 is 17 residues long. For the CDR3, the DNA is TGTGCCAGCAGTACAGGGCCCCTGAGCTCCTATAATTCACCCCTCCACTTT. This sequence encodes CASSTGPLSSYNSPLHF.

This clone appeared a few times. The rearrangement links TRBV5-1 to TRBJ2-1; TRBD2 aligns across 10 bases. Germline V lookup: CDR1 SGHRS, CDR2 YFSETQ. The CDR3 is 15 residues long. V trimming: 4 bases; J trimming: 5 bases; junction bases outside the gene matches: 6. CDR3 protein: CASSLSGGFNNEQFF. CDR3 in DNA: TGCGCCAGCAGCCTTAGCGGGGGGTTTAACAATGAGCAGTTCTTC.

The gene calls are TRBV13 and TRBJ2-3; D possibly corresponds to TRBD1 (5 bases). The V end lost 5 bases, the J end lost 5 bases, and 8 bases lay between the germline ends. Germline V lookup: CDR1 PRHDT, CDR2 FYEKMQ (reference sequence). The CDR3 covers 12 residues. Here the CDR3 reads CASSIQEDTQYF. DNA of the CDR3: TGTGCCAGCAGCATACAGGAAGATACGCAGTATTTT. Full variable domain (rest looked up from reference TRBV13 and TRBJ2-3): AAGVIQSPRHLIKEKRETATLKCYPIPRHDTVYWYQQGPGQDPQFLISFYEKMQSDKGSIPDRFSAQQFSDYHSELNMSSLELGDSALYFCASSIQEDTQYFGPGTRLTVL.

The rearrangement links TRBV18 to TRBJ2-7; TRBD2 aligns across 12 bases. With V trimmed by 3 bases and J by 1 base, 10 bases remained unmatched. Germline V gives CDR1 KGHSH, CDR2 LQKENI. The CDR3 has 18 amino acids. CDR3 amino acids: CASSPDRVGLAGSYEQYV. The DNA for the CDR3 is TGTGCCAGCTCACCCGATCGAGTCGGACTAGCGGGGTCCTACGAGCAGTACGTC.

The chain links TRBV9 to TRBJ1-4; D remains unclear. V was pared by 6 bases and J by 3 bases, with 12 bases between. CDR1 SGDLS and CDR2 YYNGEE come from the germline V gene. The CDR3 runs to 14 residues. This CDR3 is CASNLGEPNEKLFF. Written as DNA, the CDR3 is TGTGCCAGCAACCTCGGTGAGCCTAATGAAAAACTGTTTTTT.

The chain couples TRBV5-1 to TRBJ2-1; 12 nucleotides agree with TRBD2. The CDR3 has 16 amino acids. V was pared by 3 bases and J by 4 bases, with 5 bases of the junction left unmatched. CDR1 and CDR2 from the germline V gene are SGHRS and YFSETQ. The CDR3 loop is CASSWTTSGGYNEQFF. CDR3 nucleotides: TGCGCCAGCAGCTGGACAACTAGCGGGGGGTACAATGAGCAGTTCTTC.

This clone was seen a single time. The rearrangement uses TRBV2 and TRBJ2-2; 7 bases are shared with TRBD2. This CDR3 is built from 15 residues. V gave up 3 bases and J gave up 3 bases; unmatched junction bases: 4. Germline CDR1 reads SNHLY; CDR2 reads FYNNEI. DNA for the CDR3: TGTGCCAGCAGTGAGAGCGGGGCGTACACCGGGGAGCTGTTTTTT. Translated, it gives CASSESGAYTGELFF.

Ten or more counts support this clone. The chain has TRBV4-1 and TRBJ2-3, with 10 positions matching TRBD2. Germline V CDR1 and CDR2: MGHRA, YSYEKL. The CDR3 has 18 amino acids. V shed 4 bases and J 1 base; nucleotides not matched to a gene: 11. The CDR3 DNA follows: TGCGCCAGCAGCCGCTTCAGCGGGAGGGTCTCCCGCACAGATACGCAGTATTTT. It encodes CASSRFSGRVSRTDTQYF.

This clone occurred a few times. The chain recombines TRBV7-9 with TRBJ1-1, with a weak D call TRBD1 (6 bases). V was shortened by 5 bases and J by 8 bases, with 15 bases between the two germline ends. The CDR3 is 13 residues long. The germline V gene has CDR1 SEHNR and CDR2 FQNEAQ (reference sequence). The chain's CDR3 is CASSLRGAWEAFF. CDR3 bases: TGTGCCAGCAGCCTACGGGGGGCGTGGGAAGCTTTCTTT.

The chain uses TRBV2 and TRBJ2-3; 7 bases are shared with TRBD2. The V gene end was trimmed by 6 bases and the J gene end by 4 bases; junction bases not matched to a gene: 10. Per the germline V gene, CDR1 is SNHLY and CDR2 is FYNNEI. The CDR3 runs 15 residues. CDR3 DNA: TGTGCCAGCAGCTTCACTAGCGAGAGGCCAGATACGCAGTATTTT. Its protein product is CASSFTSERPDTQYF.

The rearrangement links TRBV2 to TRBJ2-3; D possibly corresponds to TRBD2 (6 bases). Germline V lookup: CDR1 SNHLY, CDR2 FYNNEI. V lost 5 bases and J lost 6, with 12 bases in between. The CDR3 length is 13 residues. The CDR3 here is CASSMGLPDTQYF. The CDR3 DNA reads TGTGCCAGCAGTATGGGACTCCCCGATACGCAGTATTTT.

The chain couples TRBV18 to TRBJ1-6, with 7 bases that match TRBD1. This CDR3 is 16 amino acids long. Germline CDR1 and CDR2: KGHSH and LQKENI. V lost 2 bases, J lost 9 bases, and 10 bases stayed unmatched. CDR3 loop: CASSPAPGGGGSPLHF. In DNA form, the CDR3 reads TGTGCCAGCTCACCAGCCCCCGGAGGGGGCGGTTCACCCCTCCACTTT. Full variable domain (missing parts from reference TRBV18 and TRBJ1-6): NAGVMQNPRHLVRRRGQEARLRCSPMKGHSHVYWYRQLPEEGLKFMVYLQKENIIDESGMPKERFSAEFPKEGPSILRIQQVVRGDSAAYFCASSPAPGGGGSPLHFGNGTRLTVT.

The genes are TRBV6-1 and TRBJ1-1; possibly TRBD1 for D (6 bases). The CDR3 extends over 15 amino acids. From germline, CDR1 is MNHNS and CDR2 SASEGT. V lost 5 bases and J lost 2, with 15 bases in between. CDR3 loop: CASSLEGTTNTEAFF. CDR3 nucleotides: TGTGCCAGCAGTCTAGAAGGGACAACTAACACTGAAGCTTTCTTT.

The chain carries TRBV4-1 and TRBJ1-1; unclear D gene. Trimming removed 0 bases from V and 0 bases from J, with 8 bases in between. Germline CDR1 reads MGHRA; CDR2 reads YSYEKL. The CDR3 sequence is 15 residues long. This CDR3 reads CASSQEVQMNTEAFF. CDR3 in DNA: TGCGCCAGCAGCCAAGAGGTACAAATGAACACTGAAGCTTTCTTT.

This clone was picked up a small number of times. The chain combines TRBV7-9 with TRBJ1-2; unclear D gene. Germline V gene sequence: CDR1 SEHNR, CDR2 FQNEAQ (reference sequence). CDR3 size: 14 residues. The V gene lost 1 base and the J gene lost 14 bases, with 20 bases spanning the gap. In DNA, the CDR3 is TGTGCCAGCAGCTTAGATTTGGTGGCAGGCCTGTGGACCTTC. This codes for CASSLDLVAGLWTF.